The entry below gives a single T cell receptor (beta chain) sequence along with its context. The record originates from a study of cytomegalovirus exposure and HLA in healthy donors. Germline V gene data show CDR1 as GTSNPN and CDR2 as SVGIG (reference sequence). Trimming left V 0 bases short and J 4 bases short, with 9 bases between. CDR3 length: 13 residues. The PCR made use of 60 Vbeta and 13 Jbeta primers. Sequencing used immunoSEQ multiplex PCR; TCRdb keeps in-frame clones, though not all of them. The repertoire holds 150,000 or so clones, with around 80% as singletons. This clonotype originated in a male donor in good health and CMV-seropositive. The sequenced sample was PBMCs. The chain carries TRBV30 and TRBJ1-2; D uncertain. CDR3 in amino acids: CAWSVAGGYGYTF. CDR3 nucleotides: TGTGCCTGGAGTGTAGCAGGTGGCTATGGCTACACCTTC.